These 6 T cell receptor beta chains were all obtained from the same sample, sequenced in a study of T-cell memory formation after mild COVID-19. One entry per CDR3 protein results from TCRdb running MiXCR on the 5' RACE reads. The sample includes 190,000 or so distinct CDR3 sequences, 20% to 25% of them seen just once. Input material: PBMCs or a T cell subset sorted from them (not recorded which). These receptors were taken from an adult woman who had mild COVID-19 (a few samples of this study predate the infection). Cell type and time point are not known.

This clonotype was found a few times. The gene calls are TRBV5-6 and TRBJ1-1, with D perhaps TRBD1 (5 bases). Germline V gene sequence: CDR1 SGHDT, CDR2 YYEEEE. The V and J ends lost 0 bases and 6 bases respectively, with 12 bases between them. The CDR3 length is 14 residues. The chain's CDR3 is CASSLAGGNAEAFF. In DNA, the CDR3 is TGTGCCAGCAGCTTGGCTGGGGGAAACGCTGAAGCTTTCTTT. The full variable domain, its missing parts supplied by reference TRBV5-6 and TRBJ1-1, is DAGVTQSPTHLIKTRGQQVTLRCSPKSGHDTVSWYQQALGQGPQFIFQYYEEEERQRGNFPDRFSGHQFPNYSSELNVNALLLGDSALYLCASSLAGGNAEAFFGQGTRLTVV.

The rearrangement joins TRBV29-1 to TRBJ1-4, with 10 bases that match TRBD1. Looked up from germline, CDR1 is SQVTM and CDR2 is ANQGSEA. The ends lost 0 bases at V and 6 bases at J; junction bases unmatched: 7. The CDR3 is 16 amino acids. The CDR3 region is CSVEDPDRGRDEKLFF. In nucleotides, the CDR3 is TGCAGCGTTGAAGATCCCGACAGGGGGCGGGATGAAAAACTGTTTTTT.

The gene calls are TRBV7-8 and TRBJ2-1; D possibly corresponds to TRBD2 (6 bases). This CDR3 has 11 residues. Germline lookup yields CDR1 SGHVS and CDR2 FQNEAQ. V gave up 5 bases and J gave up 15 bases, with 14 bases separating them. As DNA, the CDR3 is TGTGCCAGCAGCCCGGGGGTAGGGAGGTTCTTC. It specifies CASSPGVGRFF. Looking up the rest from reference TRBV7-8 and TRBJ2-1 gives the full variable domain: GAGVSQSPRYKVAKRGQDVALRCDPISGHVSLFWYQQALGQGPEFLTYFQNEAQLDKSGLPSDRFFAERPEGSVSTLKIQRTQQEDSAVYLCASSPGVGRFFGPGTRLTVL.

This clonotype was picked up a small number of times. This chain connects TRBV4-3 to TRBJ1-6; tentative D call: TRBD1 (6 bases). In germline, CDR1 is LGHNA, CDR2 YSLEER. The ends were cut back, 1 base at V and 10 bases at J, with 14 bases in the middle. CDR3 length: 15 amino acids. As DNA, the CDR3 is TGCGCCAGCAGCCAAGCGCAAGGACAGTGGTCACCCCTCCACTTT. Translation gives CASSQAQGQWSPLHF.

The chain employs TRBV5-1 and TRBJ2-2; 10 bases align to TRBD1. In germline, CDR1 is SGHRS, CDR2 YFSETQ. This CDR3 has 15 residues. J gave up 3 bases and V 4 bases, and 3 bases lay outside the gene matches. CDR3 region: CASSHGQGDTGELFF. The CDR3 DNA follows: TGCGCCAGCAGCCACGGACAGGGGGACACCGGGGAGCTGTTTTTT.

A few counts support this clonotype. This chain joins TRBV3-1 and TRBJ2-5, with D perhaps matching TRBD2 (7 bases). Germline CDR1 and CDR2: LGHDT and YNNKEL (reference sequence). The length of the CDR3 is 15 residues. Trimming pared 4 bases from V and 5 bases from J, leaving 17 bases between. The CDR3 is CASSPDGGLTETQYF. The CDR3 coding sequence is TGTGCCAGCAGCCCCGACGGGGGGCTAACGGAGACCCAGTACTTC.